The 10 T cell receptor beta chains in this list originate from one sample, sequenced in a study of blood T cell repertoires in COVID-19. The repertoire was sequenced with immunoSEQ multiplex PCR; TCRdb's copy has only in-frame clones and lacks some. The sample comprises approximately 160,000 clones, approximately 84% of which are singletons, and roughly 8% rests with the top ten. Sequencing input: peripheral blood. The receptors were sampled from a woman aged 60 to 75 with COVID-19, enrolled during active disease.

The chain uses TRBV27 and TRBJ1-5; a weak D match, TRBD1 (5 bases). V was pared by 1 base and J by 1 base, with 11 bases between. The CDR3 is made up of 16 amino acids. The germline V gene encodes CDR1 MNHEY and CDR2 SMNVEV (reference sequence). CDR3 amino acids: CASSLWGGGSNQPQHF. In DNA form, the CDR3 reads TGTGCCAGCAGTTTATGGGGGGGAGGGAGCAATCAGCCCCAGCATTTT.

This chain joins TRBV5-4 and TRBJ1-3, with 9 bases lining up with TRBD1. The ends lost 0 bases at V and 1 base at J; junction bases unmatched: 2. CDR1 SGHNT and CDR2 YYREEE come from the germline V gene (reference sequence). The CDR3 length is 16 residues. CDR3 in amino acids: CASSLVGTGSGNTIYF. CDR3 DNA sequence: TGTGCCAGCAGCTTGGTAGGGACAGGGTCTGGAAACACCATATATTTT.

The rearrangement uses TRBV5-5 and TRBJ2-7; possibly TRBD1 for D (6 bases). The germline V and J ends were trimmed by 1 base and 5 bases, with 7 bases remaining between them. Germline CDR1 is SGHKS and CDR2 is YYEKEE (reference sequence). This CDR3 contains 12 residues. In DNA, the CDR3 is TGTGCCAGCAGCTTGAACAGGGACGAGCAGTACGTC. This encodes CASSLNRDEQYV.

This clone turned up a few times. The rearrangement uses TRBV7-9 and TRBJ2-2, with D possibly being TRBD1 (6 bases). The CDR3 has 14 residues. The germline CDR1 and CDR2 sequences are SEHNR and FQNEAQ (reference sequence). V lost 5 bases, J lost 6 bases, and 13 bases lay in between. CDR3 DNA: TGTGCCAGCAGCCCGACGACAGGACCCGGGGAGCTGTTTTTT. This encodes CASSPTTGPGELFF.

The chain has TRBV10-3 and TRBJ1-3, with D maybe TRBD1 (5 bases). The CDR3 spans 14 residues. V lost 2 bases and J 3 bases, leaving 8 bases between the germline ends. Germline V CDR1 and CDR2: ENHRY, SYGVKD. This CDR3 reads CAISETGYGNTIYF. In nucleotides, the CDR3 is TGTGCCATCAGTGAGACAGGATATGGAAACACCATATATTTT.

The chain carries TRBV3-1 (or the pseudogene TRBV3-2) and TRBJ2-1; the D gene is possibly TRBD1 (5 bases). The ends were cut back, 4 bases at V and 2 bases at J, with 18 bases in the middle. This CDR3 is built from 17 residues. Germline CDR1 reads LGHDT; CDR2 reads YNNKEL (reference sequence). This CDR3 reads CASSPPRAGMTYNEQFF. In DNA form, the CDR3 reads TGTGCCAGCAGCCCCCCCAGGGCAGGGATGACCTACAATGAGCAGTTCTTC.

This sequence joins TRBV10-2 and TRBJ1-6; 7 bases match TRBD1. This CDR3 comprises 15 residues. CDR1 WSHSY and CDR2 SAAADI come from the germline V gene. J was trimmed by 6 bases and V by 3 bases; bases with no gene match: 5. CDR3 region: CASSDLGTANSPLHF. DNA for the CDR3: TGCGCCAGCAGTGACCTCGGGACAGCTAATTCACCCCTCCACTTT.

Only one count was recorded for this clone. The chain couples TRBV7-9 to TRBJ1-2; TRBD1 is a possible D gene (6 bases). In germline, CDR1 is SEHNR, CDR2 FQNEAQ (reference sequence). CDR3 length equals 13 residues. Trimming left V 3 bases short and J 6 bases short, with 11 bases between. CDR3 bases: TGTGCCAGCAGCTTGGGGACATCTGATGGCTACACCTTC. Amino acids: CASSLGTSDGYTF.

This chain's CDR3 is CASSNGAGAYNEQFF. The CDR3 bases are TGTGCCAGCAGCAACGGGGCGGGGGCATACAATGAGCAGTTCTTC. The chain employs TRBV7-3 and TRBJ2-1; the D gene is possibly TRBD2 (7 bases). Trimming took 5 bases from V and 4 from J, leaving 15 bases between them. Germline CDR1 is SGHTA and CDR2 is FQGTGA. CDR3 length equals 15 residues.

This clone occurred once. The chain links TRBV18 to TRBJ2-7, with D possibly being TRBD1 (6 bases). Per the germline V gene, CDR1 is KGHSH and CDR2 is LQKENI. The CDR3 spans 12 residues. V was pared by 4 bases and J by 3 bases, with 7 bases between. CDR3 region: CASSLGGYEQYF. CDR3 DNA sequence: TGTGCCAGCTCACTAGGGGGCTACGAGCAGTACTTC. Full variable domain (remainder filled in from reference TRBV18 and TRBJ2-7): NAGVMQNPRHLVRRRGQEARLRCSPMKGHSHVYWYRQLPEEGLKFMVYLQKENIIDESGMPKERFSAEFPKEGPSILRIQQVVRGDSAAYFCASSLGGYEQYFGPGTRLTVT.